These 20 T cell receptor beta chains were all obtained from the same sample, sequenced in a study of CD8 T cells in Susac syndrome. Random hexamers were used to reverse transcribe an amount of about 0.45 to 1 ug RNA. TCRdb re-called the immunoSEQ multiplex PCR reads with MiXCR, one entry per CDR3 protein. The table shows about 240,000 distinct CDR3 sequences, with about 96% occurring only once. The specimen sequenced was CD4+ T cells from PBMCs. Receptor source: a human donor with Susac syndrome.

This chain uses TRBV7-9 with TRBJ1-5, with D possibly matching TRBD1 (6 bases). The length of the CDR3 is 14 residues. With 5 bases removed from V and 7 bases from J, the gap between germline ends came to 15 bases. Germline V lookup: CDR1 SEHNR, CDR2 FQNEAQ (reference sequence). For the CDR3, the DNA is TGTGCCAGCAGCCCCGAGGGGGGACAACAGCCCCAGCATTTT. It translates to CASSPEGGQQPQHF.

This chain joins TRBV7-9 and TRBJ2-4, with no clear D. Trimming pared 5 bases from V and 3 bases from J, leaving 17 bases between. The CDR3 sequence is 16 residues long. Germline lookup yields CDR1 SEHNR and CDR2 FQNEAQ (reference sequence). The CDR3 nucleotides are TGTGCCAGCAGCCCTGACCCCTCCATCATCAAAAACATTCAGTACTTC. Amino acid sequence: CASSPDPSIIKNIQYF. The full variable domain, rest sourced from reference TRBV7-9 and TRBJ2-4, is DTGVSQNPRHKITKRGQNVTFRCDPISEHNRLYWYRQTLGQGPEFLTYFQNEAQLEKSRLLSDRFSAERPKGSFSTLEIQRTEQGDSAMYLCASSPDPSIIKNIQYFGAGTRLSVL.

J is TRBJ1-1 and V is TRBV25-1; 9 bases are shared with TRBD1. This CDR3 contains 13 residues. V shed 5 bases and J 11 bases; nucleotides not matched to a gene: 9. The V gene's germline CDR1 is MGHDK and CDR2 SYGVNS. The CDR3 DNA reads as TGTGCCAGCAGTCACACAGGGGGCGCAGGTGCTTTCTTT. Its translation is CASSHTGGAGAFF.

This clonotype was picked up a small number of times. The chain carries TRBV18 and TRBJ2-7, with 7 bases fitting TRBD2. The CDR3 has 14 amino acids. J was trimmed by 3 bases and V by 6 bases; bases with no gene match: 8. Germline-derived CDR1 and CDR2 are KGHSH and LQKENI. The chain's CDR3 is CASSSGQRGYEQYF. The CDR3 nucleotides are TGTGCCAGCTCTTCAGGCCAGCGGGGCTACGAGCAGTACTTC.

The rearrangement uses TRBV6-5 and TRBJ2-1, with TRBD2 matching 11 bases. The trim removed 6 bases at V and 6 bases at J, leaving 7 bases unmatched. Germline V CDR1 and CDR2: MNHEY, SVGAGI. The CDR3 is 15 amino acids. The CDR3 DNA reads TGTGCCAGCAGGGACGGTAGCGGGAGGGCCAATGAGCAGTTCTTC. It specifies CASRDGSGRANEQFF.

The chain is built from TRBV9 and TRBJ2-7; TRBD1 might be the D (5 bases). Germline V gene lookup returns CDR1 SGDLS and CDR2 YYNGEE. The germline V and J ends were trimmed by 0 bases and 6 bases, with 7 bases remaining between them. There are 12 residues in the CDR3. CDR3 DNA sequence: TGTGCCAGCAGCGTAGAAGACAGCGAGCAGTACTTC. It codes for CASSVEDSEQYF.

This CDR3 is CASSQGVSGNYNEQFF. The CDR3 nucleotides are TGCGCCAGCAGCCAAGGCGTTAGCGGGAATTACAATGAGCAGTTCTTC. The chain couples TRBV4-1 to TRBJ2-1, with 8 bases fitting TRBD2. Trimming removed 1 base from V and 4 bases from J; junction bases left unmatched: 6. The germline V gene encodes CDR1 MGHRA and CDR2 YSYEKL. The CDR3 is 16 amino acids.

The genes are TRBV7-3 and TRBJ2-1; D is undetermined. CDR3 length: 14 amino acids. Trimming removed 0 bases from V and 8 bases from J, with 11 bases in between. CDR1 and CDR2 (germline): SGHTA, FQGTGA. The CDR3 loop reads CASSLTTLGDEQFF. The CDR3 DNA reads TGTGCCAGCAGCTTAACGACTCTAGGCGATGAGCAGTTCTTC.

The chain links TRBV7-2 to TRBJ2-7, with D perhaps matching TRBD2 (5 bases). The germline CDR1 and CDR2 sequences are SGHTA and FQGNSA. The germline V and J ends were trimmed by 3 bases and 6 bases, with 15 bases remaining between them. There are 14 residues in the CDR3. Here the CDR3 reads CASSFVGIGGEQYF. The CDR3 bases are TGTGCCAGCAGCTTTGTAGGGATTGGAGGCGAGCAGTACTTC.

This chain connects TRBV5-6 to TRBJ2-1; D is possibly TRBD1 (5 bases). Per germline, CDR1 SGHDT and CDR2 YYEEEE. Trimming cost V 0 bases and J 7 bases, with 20 bases left between them. The CDR3 is made up of 17 amino acids. This CDR3 reads CASSLVEDTRLNNEQFF. CDR3 coding DNA: TGTGCCAGCAGCTTGGTCGAGGACACCCGTCTGAATAATGAGCAGTTCTTC.

The chain links TRBV28 to TRBJ2-7, with TRBD2 as a possible D gene (6 bases). The CDR3 runs to 17 residues. CDR1 and CDR2 from the germline V gene are MDHEN and SYDVKM. Deletions cut 1 base from V and 3 bases from J, with 19 bases between. The CDR3 loop reads CASSLSAGTVRDYEQYF. As DNA, the CDR3 is TGTGCCAGCAGTTTATCCGCCGGGACTGTCAGGGACTACGAGCAGTACTTC.

The chain has TRBV25-1 and TRBJ2-1; 10 positions agree with TRBD2. The CDR3 contains 15 residues. Germline CDR1 MGHDK, CDR2 SYGVNS. The junction had 5 bases not matched to a gene; V was cut back by 3 bases and J by 6 bases. The CDR3 nucleotides read TGTGCCAGCAGTGATGCTAGCGGGAGATTCAATGAGCAGTTCTTC. Translation: CASSDASGRFNEQFF.

The V gene is TRBV4-1, the J gene TRBJ2-5, with D maybe TRBD2 (5 bases). V dropped 4 bases and J dropped 1 base, with 13 bases sitting between them. This CDR3 has 15 residues. Germline V gene lookup returns CDR1 MGHRA and CDR2 YSYEKL. For the CDR3, the DNA is TGCGCCAGCAGCCCGCTCCCGCTAGCCCAAGAGACCCAGTACTTC. This sequence encodes CASSPLPLAQETQYF.

The CDR3 nucleotides read TGTGCCAGCAGTTCAATACAGACCCAGTACTTC. As protein: CASSSIQTQYF. The chain links TRBV28 to TRBJ2-5; D remains unclear. Germline V CDR1 and CDR2: MDHEN, SYDVKM. This CDR3 region has 11 residues. The ends were cut back, 4 bases at V and 6 bases at J, with 6 bases in the middle.

The chain links TRBV29-1 to TRBJ2-7, with 11 bases that match TRBD1. V lost 6 bases and J lost 6; bases outside the gene matches: 10. Germline V gene sequence: CDR1 SQVTM, CDR2 ANQGSEA. The CDR3 is made up of 14 amino acids. The CDR3 protein is CSVASGTGGTEQYF. DNA for the CDR3: TGCAGCGTCGCCTCCGGGACAGGGGGGACCGAGCAGTACTTC.

The J gene is TRBJ2-1, the V gene TRBV9; 7 bases map to TRBD2. Germline V gives CDR1 SGDLS, CDR2 YYNGEE. V lost 7 bases and J lost 8; bases outside the gene matches: 15. This CDR3 region has 15 residues. CDR3 region: CASARGGSHYDEQFF. In nucleotides, the CDR3 is TGTGCCAGCGCCCGGGGCGGGAGTCATTACGATGAGCAGTTCTTC.

The chain is built from TRBV12-3 or TRBV12-4 and TRBJ2-5; 7 nucleotides line up with TRBD1. CDR3 length: 17 amino acids. With 6 bases clipped from V and 4 bases from J, the junction kept 17 bases outside the gene matches. The DNA for the CDR3 is TGTGCCAGCAGCTCCTCCACCGGGACAGCTTGGGGAGAGACCCAGTACTTC. Translated: CASSSSTGTAWGETQYF.

This chain uses TRBV18 with TRBJ2-5; TRBD2 matches at 10 bases. V dropped 2 bases and J dropped 1; count of bases not matched to a gene: 7. This CDR3 spans 17 amino acids. Looked up from germline, CDR1 is KGHSH and CDR2 is LQKENI. CDR3 DNA sequence: TGTGCCAGCTCACCAGAGCTTAGCGGGAGGTCCCAAGAGACCCAGTACTTC. Encoded protein: CASSPELSGRSQETQYF.

Notes on this clonotype: Mismatch with germline at one junction end may stem from a read error. V and J are TRBV7-7 and TRBJ2-1; 13 bases agree with TRBD2. The CDR3 covers 16 residues. Germline V gene sequence: CDR1 SSHAT, CDR2 FNYEAQ (reference sequence). The CDR3 here is CASSVDGTSGTDEQFF. As DNA, the CDR3 is TGTGCTAGCAGCGTAGACGGGACTAGCGGGACGGATGAGCAGTTCTTC.

The chain is built from TRBV29-1 and TRBJ1-5; 7 nucleotides match TRBD1. Germline CDR1 is SQVTM and CDR2 is ANQGSEA. J was trimmed by 1 base and V by 7 bases; bases with no gene match: 4. The CDR3 has 13 amino acids. CDR3 sequence (DNA): TGCAGCGCTTCGGACAGGAGCAATCAGCCCCAGCATTTT. It codes for CSASDRSNQPQHF.